This T cell receptor beta chain appears in the sequencing data of a study of blood T cell repertoires in COVID-19. The overall study: Acute-phase and convalescent COVID-19 samples originated in the United States, Italy and Spain. PBMCs, B-cell-depleted T cells, or T cells provided the cDNA or gDNA that made up the material.

Per the original methods: Counts of nucleated cells, estimated from reference gene primer amplification, were obtained. Assay used: immunoSEQ multiplex PCR; TCRdb lists only in-frame clones, some missing. V and J calls and clone size are those listed in that table; D and trimming were worked out from the DNA. The sample lists about 100,000 clones, 70% to 90% occurring once. While infection was still active, Seattle patients were enrolled and then followed longitudinally. The CDR3 covers 13 residues. The V gene lost 3 bases and the J gene lost 4 bases, with 9 bases spanning the gap. Germline V gene data show CDR1 as SEHNR and CDR2 as FQNEAQ (reference sequence).

The sample was peripheral blood. The receptor's source is a human donor with COVID-19, enrolled during active disease. The donor label of this sample is uncertain. The V call is TRBV7-9, the J call TRBJ1-2; D is possibly TRBD1 (6 bases). The DNA of the CDR3 is TGTGCCAGCAGCTTGGGGGGGCTCTATGGCTACACCTTC. Protein sequence: CASSLGGLYGYTF.